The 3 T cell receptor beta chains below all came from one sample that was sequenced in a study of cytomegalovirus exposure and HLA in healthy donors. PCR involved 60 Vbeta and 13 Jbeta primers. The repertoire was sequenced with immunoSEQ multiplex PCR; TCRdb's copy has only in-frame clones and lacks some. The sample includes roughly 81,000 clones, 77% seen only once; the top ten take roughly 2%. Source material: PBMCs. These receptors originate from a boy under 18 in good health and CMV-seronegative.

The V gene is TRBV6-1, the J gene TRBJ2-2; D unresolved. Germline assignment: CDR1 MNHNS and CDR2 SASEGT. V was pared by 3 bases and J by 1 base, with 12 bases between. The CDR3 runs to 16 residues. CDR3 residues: CASSEHLDWNTGELFF. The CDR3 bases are TGTGCCAGCAGTGAGCACCTAGACTGGAACACCGGGGAGCTGTTTTTT.

The CDR3 DNA reads as TGTGCCAGCAGCTCTAACTACAGGGGTACCCGCGAGCAGTACTTC. This sequence encodes CASSSNYRGTREQYF. The chain combines TRBV7-8 with TRBJ2-7; 7 bases agree with TRBD1. CDR1 and CDR2 (germline): SGHVS, FQNEAQ. The CDR3 is 15 amino acids. V was pared by 4 bases and J by 6 bases, with 12 bases of the junction left unmatched.

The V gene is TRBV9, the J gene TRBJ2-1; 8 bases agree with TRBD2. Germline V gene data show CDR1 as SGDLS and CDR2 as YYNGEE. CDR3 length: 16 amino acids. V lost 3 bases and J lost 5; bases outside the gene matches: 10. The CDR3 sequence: CASSAILAGPDNEQFF. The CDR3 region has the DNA TGTGCCAGCAGCGCAATCCTAGCGGGCCCCGACAATGAGCAGTTCTTC.